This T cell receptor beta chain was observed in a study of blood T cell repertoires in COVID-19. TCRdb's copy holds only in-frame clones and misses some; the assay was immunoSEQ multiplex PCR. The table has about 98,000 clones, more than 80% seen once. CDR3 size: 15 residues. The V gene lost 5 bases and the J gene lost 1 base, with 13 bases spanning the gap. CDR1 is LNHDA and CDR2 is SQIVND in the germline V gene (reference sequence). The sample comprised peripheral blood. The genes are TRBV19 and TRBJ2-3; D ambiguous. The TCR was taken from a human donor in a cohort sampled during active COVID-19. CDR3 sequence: CASSPALAGTDTQYF. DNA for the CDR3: TGTGCCAGTAGTCCCGCCCTGGCGGGCACAGATACGCAGTATTTT.